This section outlines one TCR beta chain sequence together with its context. What it binds is unknown. The sample is drawn from a study of OX40 agonist ivuxolimab in advanced cancers. The CDR3 is 18 residues long. The germline V and J ends were trimmed by 3 bases and 4 bases, with 23 bases remaining between them. The germline gives CDR1 SGHDT, CDR2 YYEEEE. Whole-study findings and limits: Clones of CD4+ and CD8+ blood T cells grew by week 6 at doses of 0.1 to 3.0 mg/kg. The study found that CD8+ T cells averaged more expanded clones than CD4+.

TCRdb's copy holds only in-frame clones and misses some; the assay was immunoSEQ multiplex PCR. This table holds about 30,000 clones, less than 80% found once. The rearrangement uses TRBV5-6 and TRBJ1-5; possibly TRBD1 for D (5 bases). The TCR sequence derives from an adult with an advanced solid tumor such as melanoma, head and neck, liver or kidney cancer. The sequenced sample was CD4+ or CD8+ T cells sorted from blood, obtained in a trial of the OX40 agonist ivuxolimab. CDR3 DNA: TGTGCCAGCAGCTCGGGACTCAAAGGGGCGACGGTTAATCAGCCCCAGCATTTT. Its protein product is CASSSGLKGATVNQPQHF. The variable domain in full, completed from reference TRBV5-6 and TRBJ1-5, reads DAGVTQSPTHLIKTRGQQVTLRCSPKSGHDTVSWYQQALGQGPQFIFQYYEEEERQRGNFPDRFSGHQFPNYSSELNVNALLLGDSALYLCASSSGLKGATVNQPQHFGDGTRLSIL.